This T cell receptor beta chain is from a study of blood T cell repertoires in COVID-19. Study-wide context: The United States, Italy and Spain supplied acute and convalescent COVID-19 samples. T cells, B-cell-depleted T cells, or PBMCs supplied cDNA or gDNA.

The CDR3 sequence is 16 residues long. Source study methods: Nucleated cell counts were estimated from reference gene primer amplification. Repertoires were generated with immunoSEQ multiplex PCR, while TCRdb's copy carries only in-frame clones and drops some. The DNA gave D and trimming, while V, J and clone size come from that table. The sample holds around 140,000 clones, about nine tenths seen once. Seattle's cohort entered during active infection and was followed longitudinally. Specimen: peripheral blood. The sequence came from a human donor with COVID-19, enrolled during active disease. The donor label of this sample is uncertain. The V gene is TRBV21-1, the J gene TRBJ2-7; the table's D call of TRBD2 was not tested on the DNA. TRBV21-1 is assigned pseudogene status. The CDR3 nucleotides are TGTGCCAGCAGCAAAGGTGCGGGAATCGTTCCGTACGAGCAGTACTTC. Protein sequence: CASSKGAGIVPYEQYF.